The present TCR beta chain was sequenced within a study of control samples from healthy donors and cancer patients. TCRdb's copy holds only in-frame clones and misses some; the assay was immunoSEQ multiplex PCR. The sample consists of around 150,000 clones, approximately 90% of them appearing once. Germline V gene sequence: CDR1 LNHDA, CDR2 SQIVND (reference sequence). The length of the CDR3 is 13 residues. V was trimmed by 3 bases and J by 3 bases, leaving 6 bases between them. Sequences were obtained from blood. This TCR came from a man younger than 40 in good health. The V gene is TRBV19, the J gene TRBJ1-5; D remains unclear. This chain's CDR3 is CASSIQANQPQHF. DNA of the CDR3: TGTGCCAGTAGTATTCAGGCCAATCAGCCCCAGCATTTT. Complete variable domain (other parts from reference TRBV19 and TRBJ1-5): DGGITQSPKYLFRKEGQNVTLSCEQNLNHDAMYWYRQDPGQGLRLIYYSQIVNDFQKGDIAEGYSVSREKKESFPLTVTSAQKNPTAFYLCASSIQANQPQHFGDGTRLSIL.